This T cell receptor beta chain was recorded in a study of T cell changes during pregnancy in multiple sclerosis. Here immunoSEQ multiplex PCR was the method, and the copy in TCRdb shows in-frame clones only, minus some. The table shows 39,000 or so clones, with 90% occurring only once. V dropped 3 bases and J dropped 2 bases, with 10 bases sitting between them. CDR3 length: 14 residues. Looked up from germline, CDR1 is LNHDA and CDR2 is SQIVND (reference sequence). This clone was seen only once. The TCR sequence derives from a female donor with multiple sclerosis, enrolled in a pregnancy study. The source material was CD8+ T cells from peripheral blood mononuclear cells, sampled in the first trimester of pregnancy. The V and J genes are TRBV19 and TRBJ1-2; D remains unclear. CDR3 sequence reads: CASSIEGPNYGYTF. For the CDR3, the DNA is TGTGCCAGTAGTATCGAGGGCCCGAACTATGGCTACACCTTC.